This TCR beta chain was recorded in a study of shared clonotypes between healthy human individuals (dated by TCRdb to the early 2020s). With respect to the entire study: The cohort comprised a couple of women and three men aged 18 to 49 years. For each donor, CD4 naive and CD4 memory were each run on three plates, CD8 naive on two plates, and CD8 memory on one plate. Leukapheresis yielded between about 0.94 and 9 billion PBMCs per donor. Blood TCR repertoires of a handful of healthy adults were deeply sequenced to estimate repertoire size and the extent of clonotype sharing between individuals. To increase sequencing depth and limit assay-specific biases, TCR repertoire library preparation and sequencing were carried out by different laboratories using diverse techniques. Paper-wide results and their limitations: Naive subsets generally had larger estimated clonotype richness than memory subsets. Sharing across a few donors was observed for 4.5% to 6.5% of naive CD4, over 3% of naive CD8, 2% to 2.5% of memory CD4, and around 0.42% of memory CD8 clonotypes. Clonotypes shared by all four sorted-subset donors showed higher generation probabilities than non-shared clonotypes. Rarefaction of sorted-subset datasets indicated incomplete sequencing despite the large sequencing depth. Sampling was restricted to blood, and TCR repertoires in tissue are likely to differ from TCR repertoires in blood. The small number of donors limited the genetic and exposure-history diversity represented. Pairwise subsampling led to the expectation that sequencing depth would affect the degree of clonotype sharing among donors.

Comment on this clone: Its antigen remains undetermined. No qualities accompany the bases; no much larger clone lies one base away.

The donors were healthy, HIV-negative adults who had no recently reported acute infections or vaccinations. Every donor was a Caucasian adult living in Nashville, Tennessee, USA. CD4+ T cells were enriched by magnetic negative selection; naive cells were then positively selected on CD45RA, and the negative fraction formed the memory subset. Blood was obtained by leukapheresis, after which PBMCs were separated by Ficoll-Histopaque density gradient centrifugation and cryopreserved in liquid nitrogen vapor phase. Purity and quantity of every magnetically sorted T cell population were checked by analytical flow cytometry. From each sorted fraction, genomic DNA was isolated and quantified by UV absorbance on a Nanodrop 2000c. Using the deep immunoSEQ assay, TCR CDR3 regions were amplified from genomic DNA by multiplex PCR. Extracted genomic DNA from each cell subset was spread evenly across all wells of several immunoSEQ 96-well plates, with each plate serving as a replicate. For sorted subsets, approximately 210 ng genomic DNA, equal to tens of thousands of T cell genomes, was loaded into each replicate PCR. Purified libraries were measured with a Qubit 3.0 fluorometer, size-checked on a Bioanalyzer 2100, and measured again with the KAPA Library Quantification kit. Each immunoSEQ 96-well plate was sequenced on its own single-read 150-cycle Illumina NextSeq 550 flow cell. In the original analysis: Because the immunoSEQ output included only junctional sequences and no quality scores, the filtering could not be the same as the filtering used for full-length reads. Sequences were annotated with PyIR, a Python wrapper for IgBLAST v1.9, and V/J genes and CDR3 were assigned using IMGT germline references. Reads were filtered out if the reads had weak V/J assignments (E-value above 1e-6), no CDR3, stop codons, out-of-frame junctions, or ambiguous translated residues. V3J clonotypes were defined as sequences sharing the same inferred V gene, J gene, and CDR3 amino acid sequence. The percentage overlap between two repertoires was calculated by dividing the number of shared unique clonotypes by the size of the smaller repertoire. Richness of each repertoire was evaluated using RTK rarefaction, the Chao1 estimator, and Recon v2.1 estimates of unobserved clonotypes. Generation probabilities were computed with OLGA for all TCRbeta clonotypes obtained by the gDNA method from a handful of donors. TCRdb mirrors the immuneACCESS table, restricted to in-frame sequences. Some clones are absent from its copies; in checked studies, under half trace to an unresolved V gene, and the reason for the others is unknown. V, J and clone size derive from that table, while D and trimming were established from the DNA sequence. The sample includes approximately 2.5 million clones, with approximately 92% observed a single time. The ten top clones hold over 0.12% of the sample.

The source of this sequence is a man younger than 35 in good health. Sequences were obtained from naive CD4+ T cells sorted from blood. The intended sense of this specimen's cell subset or site label: CD45RA+ positively selected.

The DNA sequence is TGTGCCAGTAATAAGGCGAACACCGGGGAGCTGTTTTTT. This codes for CASNKANTGELFF. The chain employs TRBV19 and TRBJ2-2, with no D gene named confidently. The CDR3 spans 13 residues, from the cysteine through the phenylalanine. Only CDR3 DNA remains: 39 bases, in frame from the first base. In the germline V gene (reference sequence), CDR1 corresponds to LNHDA and CDR2 to SQIVND. V and J are truncated by 7 bases and 0 bases respectively, leaving an intervening sequence of 6 bases.